The rows below give T cell receptor beta chains drawn from one sample of a study of blood T cell repertoires in COVID-19. Some clones are missing from TCRdb's copy, which holds only in-frame ones; the method was immunoSEQ multiplex PCR. This table has 55,000 or so clones, over 60% appearing once. The sequenced sample was peripheral blood. The source of these receptors is a man aged 30-40 years with COVID-19, enrolled during active disease. Both conserved end residues are part of each CDR3. Each record gives: clone size, D gene, J gene, V gene, CDR3 protein, CDR3 DNA. The D gene is left open where the match is weak. Expanded clones are given a class, and other clones once, few, many or no size at all.

-	TRBD1	TRBJ1-6	TRBV7-6	CASSSGTGLSPLHF	TGTGCCAGCAGCTCCGGGACAGGACTTTCACCCCTCCACTTT
-	TRBD1	TRBJ1-2	TRBV9	CASSVSGQGGYGYTF	TGTGCCAGCAGCGTCTCGGGACAGGGAGGCTATGGCTACACCTTC
-	-	TRBJ2-4	TRBV19	CASSIQEASKNIQYF	TGTGCCAGTAGTATCCAAGAGGCGTCCAAAAACATTCAGTACTTC
few	-	TRBJ1-1	TRBV19	CASSIMAGNTEAFF	TGTGCCAGTAGTATCATGGCAGGGAACACTGAAGCTTTCTTT
-	TRBD1	TRBJ1-2	TRBV2	CASSERTGNYGYTF	TGTGCCAGCAGTGAAAGGACAGGGAACTATGGCTACACCTTC
-	TRBD2	TRBJ2-6	TRBV19	CASRPRGISGANVLTF	TGTGCCAGCCGGCCGCGGGGGATATCCGGGGCCAACGTCCTGACTTTC
-	-	TRBJ2-7	TRBV30	CAWTDRDTLYEQYF	TGTGCCTGGACCGACCGGGACACCCTTTACGAGCAGTACTTC
-	TRBD2	TRBJ2-1	TRBV11-3	CASSPRTSGYNEQFF	TGTGCCAGCAGCCCGAGGACTAGCGGATACAATGAGCAGTTCTTC
few	-	TRBJ2-5	TRBV7-2	CASEAGAAETQYF	TGTGCCAGCGAGGCGGGGGCGGCGGAGACCCAGTACTTC
-	-	TRBJ1-1	TRBV6-1	CASSDEVNTEAFF	TGTGCCAGCAGTGATGAGGTGAACACTGAAGCTTTCTTT
-	TRBD1	TRBJ1-2	TRBV5-1	CASREGQGLYGYTF	TGCGCCAGCAGGGAGGGACAGGGGCTCTATGGCTACACCTTC
few	TRBD2	TRBJ2-1	TRBV6-4	CASSDSSGSYNEQFF	TGTGCCAGCAGTGACTCTAGCGGGTCCTACAATGAGCAGTTCTTC
-	-	TRBJ2-1	TRBV25-1	CASSVTQTGSGEQFF	TGTGCCAGCAGCGTGACCCAGACAGGTTCGGGTGAGCAGTTCTTC
-	-	TRBJ2-7	TRBV5-1	CASSFSGSYEQYF	TGCGCCAGCAGCTTCTCGGGAAGTTACGAGCAGTACTTC
-	TRBD2	TRBJ2-1	TRBV7-3	CASSAPGTSGVSEQFF	TGTGCCAGCAGCGCGCCCGGGACTAGCGGGGTCAGTGAGCAGTTCTTC
-	-	TRBJ1-5	TRBV6-6	CASIAGADQPQHF	TGTGCCAGCATAGCAGGGGCGGATCAGCCCCAGCATTTT
-	TRBD1	TRBJ1-2	TRBV4-2	CASSHRDRGRYGGYTF	TGTGCCAGCAGCCACCGGGACAGGGGAAGGTATGGTGGCTACACCTTC
-	TRBD2	TRBJ2-1	TRBV6-5	CASSTSGGDYNEQFF	TGTGCCAGCAGTACTAGCGGGGGGGACTACAATGAGCAGTTCTTC
-	-	TRBJ1-6	TRBV18	CASSPTERGYSPLHF	TGTGCCAGCTCACCAACCGAAAGGGGGTATTCACCCCTCCACTTT
-	TRBD2	TRBJ2-5	TRBV2	CASSGLAQETQYF	TGTGCCAGCAGCGGACTAGCCCAAGAGACCCAGTACTTC
-	-	TRBJ2-1	TRBV29-1	CSVEGVLNEQFF	TGCAGCGTTGAAGGAGTCCTCAATGAGCAGTTCTTC
-	TRBD2	TRBJ2-3	TRBV2	CASRDSGGHTQYF	TGTGCCAGCAGAGATAGCGGGGGGCATACGCAGTATTTT
-	TRBD1	TRBJ1-3	TRBV5-6	CASSLVVTGAGNTIYF	TGTGCCAGCAGCTTGGTGGTGACAGGGGCTGGAAACACCATATATTTT
-	TRBD1	TRBJ2-5	TRBV7-6	CASSVGQGMYQETQYF	TGTGCCAGCAGCGTGGGACAGGGGATGTACCAAGAGACCCAGTACTTC
-	TRBD1	TRBJ2-4	TRBV5-1	CASRLGGQGDIQYF	TGCGCCAGCAGACTCGGCGGACAGGGTGACATTCAGTACTTC
-	-	TRBJ1-2	TRBV6-5	CASTDGVYGYTF	TGTGCCAGCACCGACGGAGTCTATGGCTACACCTTC
-	TRBD1	TRBJ2-7	TRBV6-1	CASSERDSYTVEQYF	TGTGCCAGCAGTGAAAGGGACAGCTATACGGTGGAGCAGTACTTC
-	TRBD1	TRBJ1-1	TRBV5-5	CASSWGQPNTEAFF	TGTGCCAGCAGCTGGGGACAGCCGAACACTGAAGCTTTCTTT
-	TRBD1	TRBJ2-1	TRBV5-1	CASRTGVDNEQFF	TGCGCCTCCCGGACAGGGGTAGACAATGAGCAGTTCTTC
few	-	TRBJ1-4	TRBV27	CASSRKFGGDEKLFF	TGTGCCAGCAGTCGGAAATTCGGAGGGGATGAAAAACTGTTTTTT
-	-	TRBJ2-1	TRBV19	CASSSGRSRSYNEQFF	TGTGCCAGTAGTTCGGGGAGGTCCCGCTCCTACAATGAGCAGTTCTTC
-	-	TRBJ2-1	TRBV27	CASSPPGREQFF	TGTGCCAGCAGTCCGCCTGGGAGGGAGCAGTTCTTC
-	-	TRBJ1-1	TRBV11-3	CASSSGDTEAFF	TGTGCCAGCAGCTCAGGGGACACTGAAGCTTTCTTT
few	-	TRBJ1-3	TRBV18	CASSPGRTRSGNTIYF	TGTGCCAGCTCACCGGGCAGGACACGCTCTGGAAACACCATATATTTT
-	-	TRBJ1-1	TRBV27	CASSSNEGTEAFF	TGTGCCAGCAGTTCAAATGAAGGGACAGAAGCTTTCTTT
-	TRBD1	TRBJ1-3	TRBV3-1/TRBV3-2	CASSRGQGGSSGNTIYF	TGTGCCAGCAGCCGGGGACAGGGGGGCTCCTCTGGAAACACCATATATTTT
-	TRBD1	TRBJ2-2	TRBV5-4	CASSTQGAQAGELFF	TGTGCCAGCAGCACCCAGGGGGCGCAGGCCGGGGAGCTGTTTTTT
-	TRBD2	TRBJ2-2	TRBV6-5	CASTVAGGTGELFF	TGTGCCAGCACCGTAGCGGGGGGGACCGGGGAGCTGTTTTTT
few	TRBD1	TRBJ1-3	TRBV28	CASSLLPGQGRNTIYF	TGTGCCAGCAGTTTATTACCGGGACAGGGTAGAAACACCATATATTTT
-	TRBD2	TRBJ2-1	TRBV2	CASPTAGGDPNEQFF	TGTGCCAGCCCCACGGCGGGGGGCGACCCCAATGAGCAGTTCTTC
-	TRBD2	TRBJ2-7	TRBV10-3	CATRTSDSYEQYF	TGTGCCACCCGGACTAGCGACTCCTACGAGCAGTACTTC
-	-	TRBJ1-4	TRBV29-1	CSVEDGFEKLFF	TGCAGCGTTGAAGATGGCTTTGAAAAACTGTTTTTT
-	-	TRBJ2-6	TRBV6-2/TRBV6-3	CASSYLHRGGSGANVLTF	TGTGCCAGCAGTTACCTCCACAGGGGGGGCTCTGGGGCCAACGTCCTGACTTTC
-	-	TRBJ1-1	TRBV5-1	CASSAGNTEAFF	TGCGCCAGCAGCGCGGGGAACACTGAAGCTTTCTTT
once	TRBD2	TRBJ2-5	TRBV10-1	CASSFGLDGETQYF	TGCGCCAGCAGTTTCGGACTAGACGGAGAGACCCAGTACTTC
-	TRBD2	TRBJ2-3	TRBV13	CASSTQIAGGPRSTDTQYF	TGTGCCAGCAGCACCCAAATAGCGGGGGGGCCCCGAAGCACAGATACGCAGTATTTT
-	-	TRBJ1-1	TRBV11-3	CASSLGGGDTEAFF	TGTGCCAGCAGCTTAGGGGGAGGGGACACTGAAGCTTTCTTT